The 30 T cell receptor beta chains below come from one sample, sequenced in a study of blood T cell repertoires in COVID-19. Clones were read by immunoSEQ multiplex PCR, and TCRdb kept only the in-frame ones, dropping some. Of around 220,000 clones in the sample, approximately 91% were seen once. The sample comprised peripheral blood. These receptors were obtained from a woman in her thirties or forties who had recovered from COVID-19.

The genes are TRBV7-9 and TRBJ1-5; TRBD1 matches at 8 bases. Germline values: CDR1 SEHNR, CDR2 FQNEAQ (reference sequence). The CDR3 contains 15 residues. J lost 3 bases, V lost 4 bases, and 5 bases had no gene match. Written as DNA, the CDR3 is TGTGCCAGCAGCTACGGGACAGGCTCCAATCAGCCCCAGCATTTT. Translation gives CASSYGTGSNQPQHF.

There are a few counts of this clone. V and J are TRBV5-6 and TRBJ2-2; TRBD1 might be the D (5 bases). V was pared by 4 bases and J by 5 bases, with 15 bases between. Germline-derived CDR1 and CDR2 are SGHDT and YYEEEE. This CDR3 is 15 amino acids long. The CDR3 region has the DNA TGTGCCAGCAGCCCAGGGCAGGGAAAGACCGGGGAGCTGTTTTTT. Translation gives CASSPGQGKTGELFF.

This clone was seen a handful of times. In DNA form, the CDR3 reads TGTGCCACCACCACCGGGAGTACTACGAACACCGGGGAGCTGTTTTTT. Residues: CATTTGSTTNTGELFF. The genes are TRBV18 and TRBJ2-2; D is possibly TRBD2 (6 bases). The CDR3 runs 16 residues. Germline V gene lookup returns CDR1 KGHSH and CDR2 LQKENI. V shed 10 bases and J shed 0 bases, with 18 bases lying between them. The complete variable domain, with remaining parts taken from reference TRBV18 and TRBJ2-2, reads NAGVMQNPRHLVRRRGQEARLRCSPMKGHSHVYWYRQLPEEGLKFMVYLQKENIIDESGMPKERFSAEFPKEGPSILRIQQVVRGDSAAYFCATTTGSTTNTGELFFGEGSRLTVL.

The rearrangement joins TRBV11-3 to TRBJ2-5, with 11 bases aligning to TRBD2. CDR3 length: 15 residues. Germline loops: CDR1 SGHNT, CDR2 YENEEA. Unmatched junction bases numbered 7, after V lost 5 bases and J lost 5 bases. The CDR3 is CASSPLTSGTETQYF. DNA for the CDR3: TGTGCCAGCAGCCCCCTGACTAGCGGGACGGAGACCCAGTACTTC.

CDR3 residues: CASSWTGPNYGYTF. The CDR3 DNA follows: TGTGCCAGCAGTTGGACAGGACCTAACTATGGCTACACCTTC. This sequence joins TRBV28 and TRBJ1-2; 7 bases are shared with TRBD1. Germline V lookup: CDR1 MDHEN, CDR2 SYDVKM. V shed 4 bases, J shed 0 bases, and the junction held 2 bases outside the gene matches. The CDR3 sequence is 14 residues long.

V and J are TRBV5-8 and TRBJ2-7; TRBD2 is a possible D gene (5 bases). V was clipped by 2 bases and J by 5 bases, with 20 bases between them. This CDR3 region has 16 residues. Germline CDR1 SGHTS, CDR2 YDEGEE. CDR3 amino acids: CASSFPGKGRFHEQYF. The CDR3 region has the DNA TGTGCCAGCAGCTTCCCGGGGAAGGGTCGATTCCACGAGCAGTACTTC.

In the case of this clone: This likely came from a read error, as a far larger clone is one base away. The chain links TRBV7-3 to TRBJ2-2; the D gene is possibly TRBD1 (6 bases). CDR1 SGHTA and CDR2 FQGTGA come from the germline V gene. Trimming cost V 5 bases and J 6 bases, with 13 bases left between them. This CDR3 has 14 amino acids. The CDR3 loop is CASSPGPGAGELFF. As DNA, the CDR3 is TGTGCCAGCAGCCCGGGGCCAGGGGCCGGGGAGCTGTTTTTT.

DNA of the CDR3: TGTGCCAGCAGTGAGAAGACAGGGGCCAGCGAGCAGTACTTC. It encodes CASSEKTGASEQYF. The gene calls are TRBV28 and TRBJ2-7, with TRBD1 identical over 8 bases. Germline CDR1 and CDR2: MDHEN and SYDVKM. V was pared by 5 bases and J by 6 bases, with 9 bases of the junction left unmatched. The CDR3 is 14 residues long.

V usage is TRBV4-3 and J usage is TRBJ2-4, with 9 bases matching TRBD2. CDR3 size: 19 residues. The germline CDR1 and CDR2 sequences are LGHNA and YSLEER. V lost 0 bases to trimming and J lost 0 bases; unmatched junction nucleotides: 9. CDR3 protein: CASSQDLAGGAIAKNIQYF. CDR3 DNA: TGCGCCAGCAGCCAAGATCTTGCGGGAGGGGCGATAGCCAAAAACATTCAGTACTTC.

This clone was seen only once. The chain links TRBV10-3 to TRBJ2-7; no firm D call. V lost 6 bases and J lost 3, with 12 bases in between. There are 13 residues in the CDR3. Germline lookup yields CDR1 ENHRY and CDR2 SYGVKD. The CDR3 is CAISEHRNYEQYF. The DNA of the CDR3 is TGTGCCATCAGCGAACACAGAAACTACGAGCAGTACTTC.

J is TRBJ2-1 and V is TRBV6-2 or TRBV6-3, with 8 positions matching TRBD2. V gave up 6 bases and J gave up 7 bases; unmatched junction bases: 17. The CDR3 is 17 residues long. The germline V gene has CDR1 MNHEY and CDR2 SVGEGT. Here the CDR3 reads CASSSLIAGMYKNEQFF. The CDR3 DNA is TGTGCCAGCAGCTCCTTAATAGCGGGGATGTACAAGAATGAGCAGTTCTTC.

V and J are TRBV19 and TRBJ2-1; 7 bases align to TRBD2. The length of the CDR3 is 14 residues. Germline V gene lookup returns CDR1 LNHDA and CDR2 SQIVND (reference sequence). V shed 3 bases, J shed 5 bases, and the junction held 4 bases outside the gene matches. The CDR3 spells CASSIVAGNNEQFF. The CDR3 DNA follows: TGTGCCAGTAGTATTGTAGCGGGCAACAATGAGCAGTTCTTC.

The CDR3 reads CASSETTAQETQYF. DNA of the CDR3: TGTGCCAGCAGTGAGACTACAGCCCAAGAGACCCAGTACTTC. The chain is built from TRBV6-1 and TRBJ2-5, with D possibly being TRBD2 (5 bases). V lost 3 bases to trimming and J lost 1 base, with 9 bases between them. The CDR3 is made up of 14 amino acids. The germline gives CDR1 MNHNS, CDR2 SASEGT.

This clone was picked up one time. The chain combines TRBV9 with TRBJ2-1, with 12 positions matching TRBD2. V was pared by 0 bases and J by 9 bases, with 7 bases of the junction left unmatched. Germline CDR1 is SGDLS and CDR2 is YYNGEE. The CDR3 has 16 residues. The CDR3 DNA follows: TGTGCCAGCAGCGTAGCCGCTAGCGGGGGGGCTGGTGAGCAGTTCTTC. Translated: CASSVAASGGAGEQFF.

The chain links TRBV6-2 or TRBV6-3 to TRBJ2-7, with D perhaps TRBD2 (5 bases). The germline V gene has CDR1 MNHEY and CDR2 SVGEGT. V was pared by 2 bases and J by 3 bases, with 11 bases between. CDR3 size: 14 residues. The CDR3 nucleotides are TGTGCCAGCAGTTACGCGGGTAGTATCTACGAGCAGTACTTC. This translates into CASSYAGSIYEQYF.

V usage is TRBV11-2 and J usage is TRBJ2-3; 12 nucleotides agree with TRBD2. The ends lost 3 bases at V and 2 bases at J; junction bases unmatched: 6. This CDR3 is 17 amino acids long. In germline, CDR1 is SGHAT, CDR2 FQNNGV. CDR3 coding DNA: TGTGCCAGCAGCTTGCTGACTAGCGGGGGAACCACAGATACGCAGTATTTT. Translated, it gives CASSLLTSGGTTDTQYF.

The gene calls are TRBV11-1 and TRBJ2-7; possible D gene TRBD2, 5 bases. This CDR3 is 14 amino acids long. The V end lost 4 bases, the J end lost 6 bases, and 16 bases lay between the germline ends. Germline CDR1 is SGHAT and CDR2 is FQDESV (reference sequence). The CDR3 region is CASSSNEGLGEQYF. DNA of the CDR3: TGTGCCAGCAGCTCAAACGAGGGCCTCGGCGAGCAGTACTTC.

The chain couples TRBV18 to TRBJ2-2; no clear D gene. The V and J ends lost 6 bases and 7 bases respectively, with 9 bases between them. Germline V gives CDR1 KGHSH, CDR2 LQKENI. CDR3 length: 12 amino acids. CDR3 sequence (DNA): TGTGCCAGCTCCACGTCGGTCGGGGAGCTGTTTTTT. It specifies CASSTSVGELFF.

CDR3 nucleotide sequence: TGTGCCAGCAGTTCAGGGGACGTGAGCAATCAGCCCCAGCATTTT. As protein: CASSSGDVSNQPQHF. The V and J genes are TRBV5-8 and TRBJ1-5; perhaps TRBD1 as D (6 bases). V shed 5 bases and J shed 1 base, with 13 bases lying between them. The CDR3 is 15 amino acids. From germline, CDR1 is SGHTS and CDR2 YDEGEE.

The CDR3 region is CASSQGAGNNSPLHF. In DNA form, the CDR3 reads TGTGCCAGCAGCCAAGGCGCAGGAAATAATTCACCCCTCCACTTT. The genes are TRBV14 and TRBJ1-6; no firm D call. Germline V gives CDR1 SGHDN, CDR2 FVKESK. The V gene lost 1 base and the J gene lost 5 bases, with 9 bases spanning the gap. The CDR3 is 15 residues long.

The DNA of the CDR3 is TGTGCCAGCAGCCGTCTGGTGGGAGGGGACGAGCAGTACTTC. This sequence encodes CASSRLVGGDEQYF. The chain joins TRBV7-2 to TRBJ2-7, with 7 bases that match TRBD2. CDR1 and CDR2 (germline): SGHTA, FQGNSA. Trimming at V came to 5 bases and at J to 5 bases, leaving 9 bases not matched to a gene. The CDR3 spans 14 residues.

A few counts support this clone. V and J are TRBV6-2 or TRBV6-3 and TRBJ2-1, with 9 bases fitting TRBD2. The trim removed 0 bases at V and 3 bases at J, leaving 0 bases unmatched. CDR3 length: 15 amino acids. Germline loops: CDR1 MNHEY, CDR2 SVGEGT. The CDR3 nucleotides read TGTGCCAGCAGTTACTCTAGCGGGGGCTACAATGAGCAGTTCTTC. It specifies CASSYSSGGYNEQFF.

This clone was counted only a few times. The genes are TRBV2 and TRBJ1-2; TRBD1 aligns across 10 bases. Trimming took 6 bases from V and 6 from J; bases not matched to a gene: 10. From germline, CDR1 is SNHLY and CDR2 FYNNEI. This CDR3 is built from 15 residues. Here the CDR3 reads CASRPGQGVGNGYTF. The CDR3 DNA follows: TGTGCCAGCAGACCAGGACAGGGGGTTGGGAATGGCTACACCTTC. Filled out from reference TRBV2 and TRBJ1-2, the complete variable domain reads EPEVTQTPSHQVTQMGQEVILRCVPISNHLYFYWYRQILGQKVEFLVSFYNNEISEKSEIFDDQFSVERPDGSNFTLKIRSTKLEDSAMYFCASRPGQGVGNGYTFGSGTRLTVV.

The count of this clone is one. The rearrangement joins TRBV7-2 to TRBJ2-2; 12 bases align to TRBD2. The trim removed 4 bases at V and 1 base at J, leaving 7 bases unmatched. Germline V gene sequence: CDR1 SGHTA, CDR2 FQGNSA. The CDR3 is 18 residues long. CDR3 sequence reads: CASSSRGTSGQNTGELFF. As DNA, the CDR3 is TGTGCCAGCAGCTCCCGGGGGACTAGCGGGCAGAACACCGGGGAGCTGTTTTTT. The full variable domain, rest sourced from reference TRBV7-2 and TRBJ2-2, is GAGVSQSPSNKVTEKGKDVELRCDPISGHTALYWYRQSLGQGLEFLIYFQGNSAPDKSGLPSDRFSAERTGGSVSTLTIQRTQQEDSAVYLCASSSRGTSGQNTGELFFGEGSRLTVL.

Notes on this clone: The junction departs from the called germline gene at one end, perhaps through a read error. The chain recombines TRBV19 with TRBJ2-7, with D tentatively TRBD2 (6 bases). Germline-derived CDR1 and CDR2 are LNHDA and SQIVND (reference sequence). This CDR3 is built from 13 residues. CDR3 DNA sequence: TGTGCCAGTAGTATAAACGGGGGATACGGGCAGTACTTC. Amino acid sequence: CASSINGGYGQYF.

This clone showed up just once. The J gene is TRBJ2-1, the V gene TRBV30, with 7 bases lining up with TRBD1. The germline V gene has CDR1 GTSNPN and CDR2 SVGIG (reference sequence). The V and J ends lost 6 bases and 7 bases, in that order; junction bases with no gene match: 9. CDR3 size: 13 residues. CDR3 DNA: TGTGCCTGCCAAAGGCAGGGGGTTAATGAGCAGTTCTTC. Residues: CACQRQGVNEQFF. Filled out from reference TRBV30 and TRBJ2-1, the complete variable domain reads SQTIHQWPATLVQPVGSPLSLECTVEGTSNPNLYWYRQAAGRGLQLLFYSVGIGQISSEVPQNLSASRPQDRQFILSSKKLLLSDSGFYLCACQRQGVNEQFFGPGTRLTVL.

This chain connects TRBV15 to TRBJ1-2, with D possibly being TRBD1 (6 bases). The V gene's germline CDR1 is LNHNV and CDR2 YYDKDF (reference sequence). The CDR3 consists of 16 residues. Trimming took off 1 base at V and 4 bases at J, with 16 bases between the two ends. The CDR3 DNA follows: TGTGCCACCAGCAGAGGGGGAGAACAGGGCGTCTATGGCTACACCTTC. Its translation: CATSRGGEQGVYGYTF.

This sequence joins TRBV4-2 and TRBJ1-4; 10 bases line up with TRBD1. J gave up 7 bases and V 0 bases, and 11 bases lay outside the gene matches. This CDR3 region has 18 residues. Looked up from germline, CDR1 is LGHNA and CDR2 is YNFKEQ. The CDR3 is CASSQDHPDRGRGEKLFF. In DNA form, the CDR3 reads TGTGCCAGCAGCCAAGATCACCCCGACAGGGGGCGGGGTGAAAAACTGTTTTTT.

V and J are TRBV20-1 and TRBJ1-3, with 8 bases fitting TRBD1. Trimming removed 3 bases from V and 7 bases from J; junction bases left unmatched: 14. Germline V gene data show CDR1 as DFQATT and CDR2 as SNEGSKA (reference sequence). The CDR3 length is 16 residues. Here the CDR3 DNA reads TGCAGTGCTAGTGGCCCCGGACAGGGAAGGGGGAACACCATATATTTT. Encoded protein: CSASGPGQGRGNTIYF.

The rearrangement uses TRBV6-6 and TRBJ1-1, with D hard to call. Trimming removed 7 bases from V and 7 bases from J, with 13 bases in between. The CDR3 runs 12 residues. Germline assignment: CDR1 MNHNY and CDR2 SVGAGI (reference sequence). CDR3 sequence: CASKSPQVEAFF. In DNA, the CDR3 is TGTGCCAGCAAATCACCCCAGGTTGAAGCTTTCTTT.